This TCR beta chain was profiled in a study of blood T cell repertoires in COVID-19 (TCRdb year 2020). For context, the study as a whole: Collaborator samples came from the United States, Italy and Spain and covered acute and convalescent phases of COVID-19. The material from the prospective study consisted of cDNA or gDNA derived from T cells, B-cell-depleted T cells, or PBMCs. Subjects who had been exposed to COVID-19, were actively infected with it, or had recovered from it provided the deeply sampled blood TCRbeta repertoires that made up the dataset. The repertoires were released in a freely available public database intended as a resource for research on the immune response to SARS-CoV-2. The samples were drawn from two sources: the first 160 participants of the ongoing ImmuneRACE study, and 1,000 to 1,500 subjects contributed by 6 global collaborators. Nearly every sample came with metadata listing a de-identified subject ID, COVID-19 status, age in years and sex. Where HLA class I and class II types were available, the types were taken from metadata supplied by the sample provider, not from assay-based typing.

Whole blood was collected in K2EDTA tubes by collaborating institutions according to the institutions' own protocols. For TCRbeta analysis, collaborators shipped samples as frozen whole blood, isolated PBMCs, or DNA extracted from either of those sample types. TCRbeta CDR3 regions were amplified from genomic DNA using the immunoSEQ Assay, a bias-controlled multiplex PCR. For the original study's pipeline: Within the assay, amplification of reference gene primers was used to estimate how many nucleated cells each sample contained. To quantify the absolute abundance of each unique TCRbeta CDR3 rearrangement, sequence reads were collapsed and filtered. For each sample, productive Simpson clonality was calculated by taking the square root of Simpson's diversity index across productive rearrangements. Drawn from immuneACCESS, this table holds only the in-frame rearrangements with V and J called that TCRdb kept. Clones are partly lost; checked studies trace under half to an unresolved V gene and leave the rest unexplained. V and J calls and clone size are as listed in that table; D and trimming were resolved from the DNA. A total of roughly 25,000 clones appear in this sample, around 90% of them only once. The top ten hold around 11% of the sample.

Here is what the overall study found, with its caveats: The amount of clinical and demographic metadata varied by source and participant and was provided uncurated.

On this clone itself: This clone's antigen is unknown. No qualities accompany the bases; no much larger clone lies one base away.

Relative to germline, V is missing 1 base and J is missing 5 bases, with 4 bases of the junction outside any gene match. CDR1 LGHDT and CDR2 YNNKEL were looked up in the germline V gene (reference sequence). The CDR3 covers 15 residues, taking in both the cysteine and the phenylalanine. Kept here is only the CDR3 DNA, which spans 45 bases and is read in frame from base 1. This chain is built from TRBV3-1 (or the pseudogene TRBV3-2) and TRBJ2-2; 7 bases in the junction line up with TRBD1. The clonotype originates from an older man with acute or convalescent COVID-19. The material sequenced was peripheral blood. The CDR3: CASSQAGQLTGELFF. The DNA sequence is given as TGTGCCAGCAGCCAAGCGGGACAGTTAACCGGGGAGCTGTTTTTT.